The 30 T cell receptor beta chains presented below share a single source sample, sequenced in a study of shared clonotypes between healthy human individuals. TCRdb's copy holds only in-frame clones and misses some; the assay was immunoSEQ multiplex PCR. The sample lists 600,000 to 750,000 clones, 90% occurring once. The material sequenced was memory CD8+ T cells from PBMCs. Documented subset: CD45RO+ cells pooled with CCR7-negative TemRA cells. The receptors were sampled from a man aged 18 to 35 in good health. Some clones in this sample may be carry-over from other donors' samples.

V is TRBV27 and J is TRBJ1-5; a possible D gene is TRBD1 (5 bases). Germline-derived CDR1 and CDR2 are MNHEY and SMNVEV (reference sequence). Trimming took 2 bases from V and 3 from J, leaving 11 bases between them. The length of the CDR3 is 15 residues. The DNA of the CDR3 is TGTGCCAGCAGTTTAAAAGGGGCTTTCAATCAGCCCCAGCATTTT. The encoded protein is CASSLKGAFNQPQHF.

V gene TRBV9 combines with J gene TRBJ2-1; 9 nucleotides line up with TRBD2. The ends lost 1 base at V and 9 bases at J; junction bases unmatched: 5. CDR3 length: 14 residues. CDR1 is SGDLS, CDR2 YYNGEE, per germline. CDR3 region: CASSVFSGRGEQFF. The CDR3 DNA reads as TGTGCCAGCAGCGTATTTAGCGGGAGAGGTGAGCAGTTCTTC.

In this sample, this clone turned up many times. The chain employs TRBV11-2 and TRBJ1-3, with 7 positions matching TRBD1. The CDR3 is 14 residues long. Looked up from germline, CDR1 is SGHAT and CDR2 is FQNNGV. V was clipped by 1 base and J by 12 bases; unmatched bases: 9. CDR3 DNA sequence: TGTGCCAGCAGCTTAGTCGGGACAGCCAGTGGCATATATTTT. Translated: CASSLVGTASGIYF.

The CDR3 DNA sequence: TGTGCCAGCAGCATAACTAGCGGGAGTTTCCCAGATACGCAGTATTTT. It yields the protein CASSITSGSFPDTQYF. This rearrangement joins TRBV11-2 to TRBJ2-3, with 11 bases matching TRBD2. This CDR3 spans 16 amino acids. CDR1 SGHAT and CDR2 FQNNGV come from the germline V gene. The ends lost 5 bases at V and 4 bases at J; junction bases unmatched: 8.

The rearrangement uses TRBV10-2 and TRBJ2-5; D gene ambiguous. The length of the CDR3 is 13 residues. V dropped 10 bases and J dropped 2 bases, with 14 bases sitting between them. CDR1 WSHSY and CDR2 SAAADI come from the germline V gene. CDR3 DNA sequence: TGCGCCACCACGGTAACAGAACAAGAGACCCAGTACTTC. Protein sequence: CATTVTEQETQYF.

The rearrangement uses TRBV5-6 and TRBJ2-7; D is unclear. This CDR3 region has 14 residues. Germline V gene sequence: CDR1 SGHDT, CDR2 YYEEEE. The V gene lost 3 bases and the J gene lost 3 bases, with 13 bases spanning the gap. CDR3 protein: CASSWLAASYEQYF. As DNA, the CDR3 is TGTGCCAGCAGCTGGCTGGCCGCTAGCTACGAGCAGTACTTC. Full variable domain (missing parts from reference TRBV5-6 and TRBJ2-7): DAGVTQSPTHLIKTRGQQVTLRCSPKSGHDTVSWYQQALGQGPQFIFQYYEEEERQRGNFPDRFSGHQFPNYSSELNVNALLLGDSALYLCASSWLAASYEQYFGPGTRLTVT.

This clone came up once. This sequence is one base from a far larger clone and is likely a read error. V gene TRBV28 combines with J gene TRBJ1-2; D is possibly TRBD1 (5 bases). Germline CDR1 reads MDHEN; CDR2 reads SYDVKM. The length of the CDR3 is 15 residues. Trimming took off 5 bases at V and 8 bases at J, with 21 bases between the two ends. The CDR3 protein is CASSHRDGGSEGYTF. The CDR3 nucleotides read TGTGCCAGCAGTCACCGGGACGGGGGGTCAGAGGGCTACACCTTC.

The chain uses TRBV7-9 and TRBJ2-2, with 7 positions matching TRBD1. Germline loops: CDR1 SEHNR, CDR2 FQNEAQ (reference sequence). The trim removed 8 bases at V and 0 bases at J, leaving 6 bases unmatched. The CDR3 is 15 amino acids. The CDR3, as DNA: TGTGCCAGCGGGTCGACAGGGACGAACACCGGGGAGCTGTTTTTT. Translation: CASGSTGTNTGELFF.

V usage is TRBV27 and J usage is TRBJ2-1; D remains unclear. This CDR3 has 14 amino acids. CDR1 is MNHEY and CDR2 is SMNVEV in the germline V gene (reference sequence). Trimming removed 0 bases from V and 7 bases from J, with 10 bases in between. The CDR3 bases are TGTGCCAGCAGTTTATCCCCACTAAGAAATGAGCAGTTCTTC. Translated, it gives CASSLSPLRNEQFF.

With respect to this clone: Other DNA sequences in the same sample also yield this CDR3. This chain links TRBV27 with TRBJ2-1; D call uncertain. The germline gives CDR1 MNHEY, CDR2 SMNVEV (reference sequence). CDR3 length: 11 amino acids. The V gene lost 2 bases and the J gene lost 8 bases, with 4 bases spanning the gap. The CDR3 DNA reads as TGTGCCAGCAGTTTAGGGGATGAGCAGTTCTTC. This codes for CASSLGDEQFF.

The chain is built from TRBV6-6 and TRBJ1-2; no clear D. This CDR3 comprises 10 residues. Germline values: CDR1 MNHNY, CDR2 SVGAGI (reference sequence). V was cut by 7 bases and J by 2 bases, with 2 bases left in between. The DNA of the CDR3 is TGTGCCAGCAAAAACTATGGCTACACCTTC. This gives the protein CASKNYGYTF.

The gene calls are TRBV5-1 and TRBJ1-1, with TRBD1 matching 8 bases. The CDR3 contains 17 residues. J was trimmed by 1 base and V by 0 bases; bases with no gene match: 8. Germline assignment: CDR1 SGHRS and CDR2 YFSETQ. CDR3 sequence (DNA): TGCGCCAGCAGCTTGGGAGCCGGACAGGGATCGAACACTGAAGCTTTCTTT. It encodes CASSLGAGQGSNTEAFF.

The chain is built from TRBV9 and TRBJ2-2; D perhaps matches TRBD2 (7 bases). CDR1 is SGDLS and CDR2 is YYNGEE in the germline V gene. The CDR3 length is 16 residues. Trimming shortened V by 3 bases and J by 5 bases, and 17 bases separated the two germline ends. The CDR3 spells CASSAPWGRGTGELFF. The CDR3 DNA sequence: TGTGCCAGCAGCGCCCCTTGGGGGAGGGGGACCGGGGAGCTGTTTTTT.

V usage is TRBV7-8 and J usage is TRBJ2-7; TRBD2 is a possible D gene (6 bases). Trimming cost V 3 bases and J 2 bases, with 14 bases left between them. The CDR3 sequence is 15 residues long. In germline, CDR1 is SGHVS, CDR2 FQNEAQ. The CDR3 nucleotides are TGTGCCAGCAGCTTGGTGGAAGGACTACCCTACGAGCAGTACTTC. It translates to CASSLVEGLPYEQYF.

This clone was recorded once. J is TRBJ2-1 and V is TRBV10-3; D might be TRBD1 or TRBD2, each matching 5 bases. Between the trimmed V and J ends, which lost 6 bases and 0 bases, there was a span of 12 bases. The CDR3 extends over 15 amino acids. In germline, CDR1 is ENHRY, CDR2 SYGVKD. For the CDR3, the DNA is TGTGCCATCAGGGGGGACGGAATCTCCTACAATGAGCAGTTCTTC. Protein product: CAIRGDGISYNEQFF.

The chain is built from TRBV4-3 and TRBJ2-1, with a tentative D call TRBD1 (6 bases). Deletions cut 0 bases from V and 4 bases from J, with 13 bases between. The germline CDR1 and CDR2 sequences are LGHNA and YSLEER. This CDR3 has 16 residues. The CDR3 bases are TGCGCCAGCAGCCAAGATGGGGGCAGGGGATACAATGAGCAGTTCTTC. Protein sequence: CASSQDGGRGYNEQFF.

This rearrangement joins TRBV11-1 to TRBJ2-1; a weak D match, TRBD2 (6 bases). CDR1 and CDR2 (germline): SGHAT, FQDESV (reference sequence). There are 16 residues in the CDR3. V was shortened by 3 bases and J by 2 bases, with 14 bases between the two germline ends. Here the CDR3 DNA reads TGTGCCAGCAGCTTGCCGGAGGGACCTACCTACAATGAGCAGTTCTTC. Residues: CASSLPEGPTYNEQFF. Drawing the rest from reference TRBV11-1 and TRBJ2-1, the complete variable domain is EAEVAQSPRYKITEKSQAVAFWCDPISGHATLYWYRQILGQGPELLVQFQDESVVDDSQLPKDRFSAERLKGVDSTLKIQPAELGDSAMYLCASSLPEGPTYNEQFFGPGTRLTVL.

This chain connects TRBV7-9 to TRBJ2-2, with 11 bases aligning to TRBD2. The J segment lost 4 bases and the V segment lost 6 bases, leaving 7 bases of the junction unmatched. The CDR3 covers 16 residues. Germline V gene data show CDR1 as SEHNR and CDR2 as FQNEAQ (reference sequence). This chain's CDR3 is CASSSTSGRGTGELFF. CDR3 DNA sequence: TGTGCCAGCAGTTCTACTAGCGGGAGAGGCACCGGGGAGCTGTTTTTT. The full variable domain, its missing parts supplied by reference TRBV7-9 and TRBJ2-2, is DTGVSQNPRHKITKRGQNVTFRCDPISEHNRLYWYRQTLGQGPEFLTYFQNEAQLEKSRLLSDRFSAERPKGSFSTLEIQRTEQGDSAMYLCASSSTSGRGTGELFFGEGSRLTVL.

The chain links TRBV28 to TRBJ2-7, with unresolved D. This CDR3 is 15 amino acids long. The V end was cut by 2 bases, the J end by 1 base, with 12 bases between. CDR1 and CDR2 from the germline V gene are MDHEN and SYDVKM. In DNA form, the CDR3 reads TGTGCCAGCAGTTTAGGGCTCGGCAATTCCTACGAGCAGTACTTC. This encodes CASSLGLGNSYEQYF. Using reference TRBV28 and TRBJ2-7 for the parts outside the CDR3, the full variable domain is DVKVTQSSRYLVKRTGEKVFLECVQDMDHENMFWYRQDPGLGLRLIYFSYDVKMKEKGDIPEGYSVSREKKERFSLILESASTNQTSMYLCASSLGLGNSYEQYFGPGTRLTVT.

This chain joins TRBV5-1 and TRBJ2-6; D is undetermined. The ends were cut back, 0 bases at V and 2 bases at J, with 15 bases in the middle. The CDR3 consists of 18 residues. Germline values: CDR1 SGHRS, CDR2 YFSETQ. The CDR3 DNA is TGCGCCAGCAGCTTGGACGGGCCCTTTTTGGCTGGGGCCAACGTCCTGACTTTC. As protein: CASSLDGPFLAGANVLTF.

J is TRBJ2-1 and V is TRBV7-9; D may be TRBD1 (7 bases). Germline V gives CDR1 SEHNR, CDR2 FQNEAQ (reference sequence). The V and J ends lost 5 bases and 5 bases respectively, with 25 bases between them. This CDR3 spans 18 amino acids. The CDR3, as DNA: TGTGCCAGCAGCCCTAGCGCCGGGACAGTGAGGAGTCACAATGAGCAGTTCTTC. Translated: CASSPSAGTVRSHNEQFF.

The genes are TRBV27 and TRBJ1-2; D perhaps matches TRBD1 (5 bases). This CDR3 region has 13 residues. Trimming left V 10 bases short and J 4 bases short, with 16 bases between. The germline gives CDR1 MNHEY, CDR2 SMNVEV (reference sequence). CDR3 sequence reads: CATRPGGSYGYTF. The CDR3 DNA reads as TGTGCCACCCGGCCGGGGGGGTCCTATGGCTACACCTTC.

A note on this clone: The same CDR3 can be traced to other DNA sequences in this sample. The genes are TRBV27 and TRBJ1-1; D call uncertain. The length of the CDR3 is 13 residues. V was shortened by 9 bases and J by 2 bases, with 13 bases between the two germline ends. CDR1 is MNHEY and CDR2 is SMNVEV in the germline V gene (reference sequence). The CDR3, as DNA: TGTGCCAGTAGCGGCCGCCACAACACTGAAGCTTTCTTT. Translated, it gives CASSGRHNTEAFF.

On this clone itself: The same CDR3 is also encoded by other DNA sequences in this sample. CDR3 region: CASSSAGTAYEQYF. The CDR3 DNA sequence: TGTGCCAGCAGCTCCGCCGGGACAGCCTACGAGCAGTACTTC. The chain combines TRBV7-9 with TRBJ2-7; 7 nucleotides agree with TRBD1. J gave up 2 bases and V 4 bases, and 5 bases lay outside the gene matches. CDR3 size: 14 residues. Germline V CDR1 and CDR2: SEHNR, FQNEAQ (reference sequence).

This chain connects TRBV19 to TRBJ1-5; a possible D gene is TRBD1 (6 bases). The ends were cut back, 3 bases at V and 2 bases at J, with 20 bases in the middle. Germline CDR1 LNHDA, CDR2 SQIVND (reference sequence). This CDR3 has 18 residues. CDR3 amino acids: CASSIDSLRKGGNQPQHF. The CDR3 region has the DNA TGTGCCAGTAGTATTGACAGTTTAAGAAAGGGGGGCAATCAGCCCCAGCATTTT.

This clone was observed a single time. This rearrangement joins TRBV19 to TRBJ2-7; D tentatively reads TRBD1 or TRBD2 (5 bases each). Germline assignment: CDR1 LNHDA and CDR2 SQIVND (reference sequence). The V gene lost 3 bases and the J gene lost 1 base, with 10 bases spanning the gap. This CDR3 contains 14 residues. The CDR3 nucleotides read TGTGCCAGTAGTATGTGGGACGGTTCCTACGAGCAGTACTTC. This sequence encodes CASSMWDGSYEQYF. The entire variable domain, with the rest obtained from reference TRBV19 and TRBJ2-7, is as follows: DGGITQSPKYLFRKEGQNVTLSCEQNLNHDAMYWYRQDPGQGLRLIYYSQIVNDFQKGDIAEGYSVSREKKESFPLTVTSAQKNPTAFYLCASSMWDGSYEQYFGPGTRLTVT.

This clone was counted many times. The chain joins TRBV28 to TRBJ1-3; weak D call: TRBD1 (6 bases). The CDR3 totals 16 residues. Germline V gives CDR1 MDHEN, CDR2 SYDVKM. Trimming left V 5 bases short and J 0 bases short, with 14 bases between. CDR3 loop: CASSPRGTVSGNTIYF. The CDR3 coding sequence is TGTGCCAGCAGTCCGAGGGGGACGGTCTCTGGAAACACCATATATTTT.

CDR3 DNA sequence: TGTGCCAGCAGCTTAGGGACGGGAAACGATGAGCAGTTCTTC. Translating gives CASSLGTGNDEQFF. J is TRBJ2-1 and V is TRBV7-6; D perhaps matches TRBD2 (5 bases). This CDR3 comprises 14 residues. The germline V gene has CDR1 SGHVS and CDR2 FNYEAQ. V lost 1 base to trimming and J lost 8 bases, with 12 bases between them.

The count of this clone is one. V is TRBV7-9 and J is TRBJ2-7; D unclear. CDR3 length equals 13 residues. V was cut by 5 bases and J by 3 bases, with 11 bases left in between. Germline CDR1 SEHNR, CDR2 FQNEAQ (reference sequence). The CDR3 spells CASSPVRDYEQYF. The CDR3 coding sequence is TGTGCCAGCAGCCCGGTAAGGGACTACGAGCAGTACTTC.

This clone was picked up a small number of times. The V and J genes are TRBV6-1 and TRBJ1-1, with D unresolved. Germline assignment: CDR1 MNHNS and CDR2 SASEGT. There are 14 residues in the CDR3. With 5 bases removed from V and 5 bases from J, the gap between germline ends came to 15 bases. The CDR3 DNA follows: TGTGCCAGCAGTCACAGACCCCGCGGGACTGAAGCTTTCTTT. This sequence encodes CASSHRPRGTEAFF.